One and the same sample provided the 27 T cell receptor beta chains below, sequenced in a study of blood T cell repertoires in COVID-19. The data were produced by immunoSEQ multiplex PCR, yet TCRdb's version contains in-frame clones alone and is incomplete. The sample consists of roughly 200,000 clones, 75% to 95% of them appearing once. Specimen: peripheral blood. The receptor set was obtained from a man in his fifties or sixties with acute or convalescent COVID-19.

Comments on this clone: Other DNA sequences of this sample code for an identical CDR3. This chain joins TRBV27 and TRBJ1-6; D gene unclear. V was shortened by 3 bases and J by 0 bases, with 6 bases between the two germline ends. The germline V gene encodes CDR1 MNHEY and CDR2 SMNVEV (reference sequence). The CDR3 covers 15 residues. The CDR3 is CASSLGSSYNSPLHF. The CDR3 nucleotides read TGTGCCAGCAGTTTGGGGAGCTCCTATAATTCACCCCTCCACTTT.

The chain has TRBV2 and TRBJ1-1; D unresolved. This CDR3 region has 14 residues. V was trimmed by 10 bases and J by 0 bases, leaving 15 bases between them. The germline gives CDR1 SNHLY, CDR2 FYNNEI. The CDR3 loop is CATLYGSMNTEAFF. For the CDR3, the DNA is TGTGCCACGCTGTATGGGAGTATGAACACTGAAGCTTTCTTT.

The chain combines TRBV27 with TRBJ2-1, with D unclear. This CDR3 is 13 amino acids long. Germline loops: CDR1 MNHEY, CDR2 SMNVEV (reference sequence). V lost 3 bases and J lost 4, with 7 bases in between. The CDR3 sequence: CASSFADYNEQFF. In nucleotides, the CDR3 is TGTGCCAGCAGTTTCGCGGATTACAATGAGCAGTTCTTC.

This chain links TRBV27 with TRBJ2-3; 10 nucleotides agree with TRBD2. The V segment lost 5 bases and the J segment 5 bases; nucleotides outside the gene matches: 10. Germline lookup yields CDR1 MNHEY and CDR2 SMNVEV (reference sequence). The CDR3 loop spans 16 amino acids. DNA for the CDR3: TGTGCCAGCAGTCCTCCAGCGGGAGGGCCCGTAGATACGCAGTATTTT. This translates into CASSPPAGGPVDTQYF.

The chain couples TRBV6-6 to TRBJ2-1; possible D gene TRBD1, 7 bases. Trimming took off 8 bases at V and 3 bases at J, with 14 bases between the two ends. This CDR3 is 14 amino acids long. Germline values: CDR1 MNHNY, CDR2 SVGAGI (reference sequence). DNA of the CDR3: TGTGCCAGCCGGGCGGGACAGAACTACAATGAGCAGTTCTTC. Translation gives CASRAGQNYNEQFF.

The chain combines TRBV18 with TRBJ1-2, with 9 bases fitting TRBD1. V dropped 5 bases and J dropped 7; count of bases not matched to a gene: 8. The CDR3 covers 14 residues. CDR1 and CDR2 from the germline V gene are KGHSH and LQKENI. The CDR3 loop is CASSRDRDPRGYTF. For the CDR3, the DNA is TGTGCCAGCTCAAGGGACAGGGATCCGCGTGGCTACACCTTC.

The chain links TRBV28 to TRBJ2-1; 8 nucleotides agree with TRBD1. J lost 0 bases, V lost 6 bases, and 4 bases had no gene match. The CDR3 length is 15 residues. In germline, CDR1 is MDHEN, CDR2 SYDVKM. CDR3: CASSSGQVSYNEQFF. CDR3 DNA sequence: TGTGCCAGCAGCTCGGGACAGGTCTCCTACAATGAGCAGTTCTTC.

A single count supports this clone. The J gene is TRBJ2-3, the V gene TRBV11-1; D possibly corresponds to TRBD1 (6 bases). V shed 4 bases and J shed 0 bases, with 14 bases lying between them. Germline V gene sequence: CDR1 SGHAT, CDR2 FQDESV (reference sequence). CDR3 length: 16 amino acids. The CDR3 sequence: CASSYPRQESTDTQYF. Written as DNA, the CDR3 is TGTGCCAGCAGCTACCCCCGACAGGAGAGCACAGATACGCAGTATTTT.

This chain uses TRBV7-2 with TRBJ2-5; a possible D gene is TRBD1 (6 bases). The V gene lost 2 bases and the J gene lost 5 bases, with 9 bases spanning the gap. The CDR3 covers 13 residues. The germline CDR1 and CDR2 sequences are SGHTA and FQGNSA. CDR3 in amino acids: CASSLNRVETQYF. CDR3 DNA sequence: TGTGCCAGCAGCTTAAACAGGGTTGAGACCCAGTACTTC.

This CDR3 is CASSSGGSGVETQYF. In DNA, the CDR3 is TGTGCCAGCAGCTCCGGAGGGAGTGGGGTGGAGACCCAGTACTTC. The chain is built from TRBV6-5 and TRBJ2-5, with a weak D call TRBD2 (6 bases). This CDR3 spans 15 amino acids. V was trimmed by 6 bases and J by 5 bases, leaving 19 bases between them. From germline, CDR1 is MNHEY and CDR2 SVGAGI.

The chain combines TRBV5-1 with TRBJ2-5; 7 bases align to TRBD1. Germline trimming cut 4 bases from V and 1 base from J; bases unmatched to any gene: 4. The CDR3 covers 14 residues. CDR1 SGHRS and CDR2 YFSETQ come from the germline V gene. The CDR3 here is CASSPGQAQETQYF. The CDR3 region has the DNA TGCGCCAGCAGCCCCGGACAGGCCCAAGAGACCCAGTACTTC.

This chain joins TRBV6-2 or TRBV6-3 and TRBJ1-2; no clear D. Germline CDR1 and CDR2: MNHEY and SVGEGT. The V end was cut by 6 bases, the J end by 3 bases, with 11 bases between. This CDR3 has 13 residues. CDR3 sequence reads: CASSLSVYYGYTF. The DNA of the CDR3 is TGTGCCAGCAGCCTCAGCGTATACTATGGCTACACCTTC.

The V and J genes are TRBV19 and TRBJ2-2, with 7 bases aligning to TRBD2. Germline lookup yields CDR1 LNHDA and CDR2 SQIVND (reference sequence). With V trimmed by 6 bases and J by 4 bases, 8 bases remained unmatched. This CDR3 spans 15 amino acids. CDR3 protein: CASRTTGTTTGELFF. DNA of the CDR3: TGTGCCAGTAGGACCACCGGGACTACCACCGGGGAGCTGTTTTTT.

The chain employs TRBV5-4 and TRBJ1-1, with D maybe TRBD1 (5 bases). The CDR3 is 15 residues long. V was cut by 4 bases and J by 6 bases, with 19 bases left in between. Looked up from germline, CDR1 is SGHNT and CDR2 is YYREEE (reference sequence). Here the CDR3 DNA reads TGTGCCAGCAGCACCCGACAGTCCGCCGAAGCTGAAGCTTTCTTT. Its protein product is CASSTRQSAEAEAFF.

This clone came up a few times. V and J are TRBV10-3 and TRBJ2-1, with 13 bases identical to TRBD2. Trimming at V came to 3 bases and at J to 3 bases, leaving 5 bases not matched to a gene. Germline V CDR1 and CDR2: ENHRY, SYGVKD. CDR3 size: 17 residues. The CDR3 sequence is CAISDLRTSGGYNEQFF. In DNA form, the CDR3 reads TGTGCCATCAGTGATCTAAGGACTAGCGGGGGCTACAATGAGCAGTTCTTC.

CDR3 protein: CASGTGAIGNEKLFF. CDR3 in DNA: TGTGCCAGCGGGACAGGGGCCATTGGAAATGAAAAACTGTTTTTT. The chain recombines TRBV28 with TRBJ1-4; 10 bases fit TRBD1. V lost 8 bases, J lost 5 bases, and 8 bases stayed unmatched. Germline CDR1 is MDHEN and CDR2 is SYDVKM. The CDR3 consists of 15 residues.

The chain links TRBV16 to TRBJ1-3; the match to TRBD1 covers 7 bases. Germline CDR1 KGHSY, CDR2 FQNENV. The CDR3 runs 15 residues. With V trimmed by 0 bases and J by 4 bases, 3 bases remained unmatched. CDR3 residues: CASSQSRQGGNTIYF. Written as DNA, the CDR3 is TGTGCCAGCAGCCAATCCCGACAGGGCGGAAACACCATATATTTT. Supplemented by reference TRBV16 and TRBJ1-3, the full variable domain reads GEEVAQTPKHLVRGEGQKAKLYCAPIKGHSYVFWYQQVLKNEFKFLISFQNENVFDETGMPKERFSAKCLPNSPCSLEIQATKLEDSAVYFCASSQSRQGGNTIYFGEGSWLTVV.

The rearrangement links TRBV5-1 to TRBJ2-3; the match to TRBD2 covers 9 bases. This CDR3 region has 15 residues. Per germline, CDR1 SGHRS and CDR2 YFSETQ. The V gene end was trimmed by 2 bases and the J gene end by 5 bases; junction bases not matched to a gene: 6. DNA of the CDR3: TGCGCCAGCAGCTTCCGGACTAGCGAAGAAGATACGCAGTATTTT. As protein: CASSFRTSEEDTQYF.

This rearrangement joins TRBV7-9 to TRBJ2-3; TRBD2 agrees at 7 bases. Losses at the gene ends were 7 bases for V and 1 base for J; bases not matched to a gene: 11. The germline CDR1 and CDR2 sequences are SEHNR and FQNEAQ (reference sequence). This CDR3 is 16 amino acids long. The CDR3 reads CASTTGGGGGTDTQYF. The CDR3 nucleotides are TGTGCCAGCACCACAGGCGGGGGAGGGGGCACAGATACGCAGTATTTT.

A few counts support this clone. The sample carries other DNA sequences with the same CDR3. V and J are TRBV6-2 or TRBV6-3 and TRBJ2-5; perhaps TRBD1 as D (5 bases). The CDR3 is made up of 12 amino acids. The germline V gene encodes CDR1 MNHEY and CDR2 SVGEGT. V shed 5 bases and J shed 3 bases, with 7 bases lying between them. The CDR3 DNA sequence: TGTGCCAGCAGTCCGACAGAAGAGACCCAGTACTTC. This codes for CASSPTEETQYF.

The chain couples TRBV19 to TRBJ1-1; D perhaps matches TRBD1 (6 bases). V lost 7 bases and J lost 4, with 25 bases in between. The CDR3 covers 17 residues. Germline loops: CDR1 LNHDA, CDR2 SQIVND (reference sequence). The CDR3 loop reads CASTSMGRGAVGTEAFF. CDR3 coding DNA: TGTGCCAGTACCTCTATGGGGCGGGGGGCTGTAGGCACTGAAGCTTTCTTT.

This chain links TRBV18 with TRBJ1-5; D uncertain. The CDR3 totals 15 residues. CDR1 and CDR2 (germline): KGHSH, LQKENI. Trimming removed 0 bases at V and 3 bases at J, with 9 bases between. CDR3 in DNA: TGTGCCAGCTCACCACCCGGAGTCACCAATCAGCCCCAGCATTTT. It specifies CASSPPGVTNQPQHF.

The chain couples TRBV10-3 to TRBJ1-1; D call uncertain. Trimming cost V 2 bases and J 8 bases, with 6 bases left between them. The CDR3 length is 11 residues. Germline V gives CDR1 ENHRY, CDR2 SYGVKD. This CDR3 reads CAISEGPEAFF. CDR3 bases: TGTGCCATCAGTGAGGGGCCGGAAGCTTTCTTT.

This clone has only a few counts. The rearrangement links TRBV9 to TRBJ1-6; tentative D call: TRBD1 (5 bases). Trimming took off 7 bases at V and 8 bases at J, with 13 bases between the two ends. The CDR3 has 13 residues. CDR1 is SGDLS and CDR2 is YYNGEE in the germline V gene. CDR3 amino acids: CASRRGLDSPLHF. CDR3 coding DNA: TGTGCCAGCCGGCGGGGACTAGATTCACCCCTCCACTTT.

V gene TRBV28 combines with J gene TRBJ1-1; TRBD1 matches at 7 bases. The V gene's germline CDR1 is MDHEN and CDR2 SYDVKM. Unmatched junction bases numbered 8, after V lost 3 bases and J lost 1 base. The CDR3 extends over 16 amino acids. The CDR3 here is CASSFLTGSSNTEAFF. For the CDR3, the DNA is TGTGCCAGCAGTTTTCTGACAGGGTCGTCGAACACTGAAGCTTTCTTT.

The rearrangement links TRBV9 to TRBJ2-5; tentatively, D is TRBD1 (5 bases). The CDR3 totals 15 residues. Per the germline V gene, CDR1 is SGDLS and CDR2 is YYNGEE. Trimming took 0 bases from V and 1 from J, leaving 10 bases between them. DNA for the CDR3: TGTGCCAGCAGCGTAGAATCAGGGTTCCAAGAGACCCAGTACTTC. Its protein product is CASSVESGFQETQYF.

DNA of the CDR3: TGTGCCAGCAGCTCCAGGGACAGGGTGGGTCAGCCCCAGCATTTT. It specifies CASSSRDRVGQPQHF. The V call is TRBV5-6, the J call TRBJ1-5, with TRBD1 identical over 9 bases. The V gene's germline CDR1 is SGHDT and CDR2 YYEEEE. The V and J ends lost 3 bases and 6 bases, in that order; junction bases with no gene match: 7. The CDR3 totals 15 residues.